One TCR beta chain is described in this entry. TCRdb re-called the RT-PCR reads with MiXCR, one entry per CDR3 protein. Of about 540,000 distinct CDR3 sequences in the sample, 20% to 25% were seen once. The data were obtained in a study of response to subunit inactivated influenza vaccine. This CDR3 spans 16 amino acids. The V end was cut by 6 bases, the J end by 2 bases, with 16 bases between. Germline CDR1 reads LNHNV; CDR2 reads YYDKDF (reference sequence). These same records also appear under a second study, on T cells expressing NK-cell markers. That work states: Making the TCR beta cDNA relied on 5'RACE template switching with UMIs. Sorted CD3+CD56+NKG2C+, CD3+CD56+NKG2C- and CD3+CD56-NKG2C+ T-cell subsets were beta-chain profiled. Dominant NKG2C+ clonotypes made up about 1.0-7.0% of CD8+ T cells in a handful of donors. The study found these clonotypes also leading the CD3+CD56-NKG2C+ fraction in a few donors.

The TCR originated in a man in his forties or fifties who received an inactivated influenza vaccine. The rearrangement uses TRBV15 and TRBJ2-2; D possibly uses TRBD1 or TRBD2 (5 bases each). The sample consisted of CD4+ T cells sorted from PBMCs, taken less than 13 days after vaccination. The CDR3 nucleotides read TGTGCCACCAGGAGGGGAAGAGAGCACAACACCGGGGAGCTGTTTTTT. This encodes CATRRGREHNTGELFF.